The sequence of this T cell receptor (beta chain) was determined in a study of CD8 T cells in Susac syndrome. Across the whole study: Active disease was present in roughly six of the sequenced Susac syndrome patients, whereas about 8 of them were in remission. When blood was drawn, patients with Susac syndrome were on intravenous immunoglobulin alone, on corticosteroids, or therapy-naive.

About 0.5 to 1 ug RNA was reverse transcribed with random hexamers. The immunoSEQ assay covered 54 Vbeta and 13 Jbeta segments for CDR3. TCRdb reanalysed the immunoSEQ multiplex PCR reads using MiXCR and keeps one entry per CDR3 protein. The sample gives roughly 150,000 distinct CDR3 sequences, around 95% of which show up once; around 0.15% is in the top ten. Blood CD8+ and CD4+ T cells underwent high-throughput TCR beta sequencing. Germline CDR1 reads LNHDA; CDR2 reads SQIVND (reference sequence). This CDR3 is 14 amino acids long. V was shortened by 5 bases and J by 1 base, with 11 bases between the two germline ends.

Sequencing was performed on CD4+ T cells from PBMCs. This clonotype was obtained from a human donor with Susac syndrome. This sequence joins TRBV19 and TRBJ1-1; D might be TRBD1 (6 bases). In DNA form, the CDR3 reads TGTGCCAGTAGTCCCTGGGGGGCGAACACTGAAGCTTTCTTT. Protein product: CASSPWGANTEAFF.